This T cell receptor beta chain was retrieved from a study of CD4 T cells in relation to SARS-CoV-2 and coronaviruses. Study summary: ViraFEST: roughly ten-day antigen culture of PBMCs, then TCR beta CDR3 sequencing.

Naive and memory CD4+ T cells were cultured with CEF, then survey-sequenced. The assay was immunoSEQ multiplex PCR, and TCRdb's table has in-frame clones only and misses some. The data hold roughly 38,000 clones, with 84% observed a single time. Note on this clone: Antigen: not known.

Sequencing input: naive CD4+ T cells from PBMCs, cultured in vitro. Subset of the sample: naive CD4+ T cells isolated by negative enrichment. This TCR was recovered from an adult with COVID-19.

CDR3 protein: CASSAMRGLLAGGSGELFF. CDR3 sequence (DNA): TGTGCCAGCAGCGCAATGAGGGGGCTACTAGCGGGAGGGTCCGGGGAGCTGTTTTTT. The chain uses TRBV7-8 and TRBJ2-2; 13 positions match TRBD2. This CDR3 spans 19 amino acids. The germline gives CDR1 SGHVS, CDR2 FQNEAQ. Trimming removed 5 bases from V and 6 bases from J; junction bases left unmatched: 15.